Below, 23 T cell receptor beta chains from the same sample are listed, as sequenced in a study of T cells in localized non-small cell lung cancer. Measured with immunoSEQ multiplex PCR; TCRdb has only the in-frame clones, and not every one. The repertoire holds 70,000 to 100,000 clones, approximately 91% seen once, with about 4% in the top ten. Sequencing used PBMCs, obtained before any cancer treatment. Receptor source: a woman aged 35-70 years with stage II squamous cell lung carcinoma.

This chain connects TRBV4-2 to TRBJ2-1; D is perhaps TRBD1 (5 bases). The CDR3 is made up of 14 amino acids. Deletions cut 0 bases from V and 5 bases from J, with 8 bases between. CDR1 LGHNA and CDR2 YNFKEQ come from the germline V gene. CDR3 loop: CASSQEGLHNEQFF. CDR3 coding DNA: TGTGCCAGCAGCCAAGAGGGGCTCCACAATGAGCAGTTCTTC.

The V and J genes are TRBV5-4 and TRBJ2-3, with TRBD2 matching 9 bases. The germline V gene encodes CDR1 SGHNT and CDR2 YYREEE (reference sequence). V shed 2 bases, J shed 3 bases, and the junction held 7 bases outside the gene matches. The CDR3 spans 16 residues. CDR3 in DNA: TGTGCCAGCAGCTTTAGCGGGGGCTACTCAACAGATACGCAGTATTTT. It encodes CASSFSGGYSTDTQYF.

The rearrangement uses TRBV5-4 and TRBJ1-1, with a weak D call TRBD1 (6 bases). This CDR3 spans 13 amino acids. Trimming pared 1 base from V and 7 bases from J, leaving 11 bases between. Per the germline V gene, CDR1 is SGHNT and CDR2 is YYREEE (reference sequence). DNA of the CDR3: TGTGCCAGCAGCTTGTGGGGGCTTGGTGAAGCTTTCTTT. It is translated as CASSLWGLGEAFF. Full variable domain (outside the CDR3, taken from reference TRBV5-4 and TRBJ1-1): ETGVTQSPTHLIKTRGQQVTLRCSSQSGHNTVSWYQQALGQGPQFIFQYYREEENGRGNFPPRFSGLQFPNYSSELNVNALELDDSALYLCASSLWGLGEAFFGQGTRLTVV.

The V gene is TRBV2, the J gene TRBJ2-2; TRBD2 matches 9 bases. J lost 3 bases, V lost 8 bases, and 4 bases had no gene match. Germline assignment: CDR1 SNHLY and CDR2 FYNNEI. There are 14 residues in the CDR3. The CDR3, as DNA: TGTGCCAGCGGGCTAGCGGGGTACACCGGGGAGCTGTTTTTT. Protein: CASGLAGYTGELFF. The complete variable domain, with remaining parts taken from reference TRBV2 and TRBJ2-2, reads EPEVTQTPSHQVTQMGQEVILRCVPISNHLYFYWYRQILGQKVEFLVSFYNNEISEKSEIFDDQFSVERPDGSNFTLKIRSTKLEDSAMYFCASGLAGYTGELFFGEGSRLTVL.

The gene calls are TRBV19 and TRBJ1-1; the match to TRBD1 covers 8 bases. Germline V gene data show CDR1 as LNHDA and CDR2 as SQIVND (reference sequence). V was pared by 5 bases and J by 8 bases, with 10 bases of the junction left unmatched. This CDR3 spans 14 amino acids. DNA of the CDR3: TGTGCCAGTAGTCTAGGGACAGGACCCCTCGAAGCTTTCTTT. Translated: CASSLGTGPLEAFF.

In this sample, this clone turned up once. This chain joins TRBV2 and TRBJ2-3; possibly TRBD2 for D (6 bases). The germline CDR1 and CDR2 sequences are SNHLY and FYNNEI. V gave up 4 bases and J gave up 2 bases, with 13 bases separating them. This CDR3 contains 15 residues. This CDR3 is CASSVGGINTDTQYF. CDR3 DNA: TGTGCCAGCAGTGTGGGCGGGATCAACACAGATACGCAGTATTTT.

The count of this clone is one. In DNA, the CDR3 is TGCGCCAGCAGCCAGTCGCCGAGAGTGAACACTGAAGCTTTCTTT. This encodes CASSQSPRVNTEAFF. V and J are TRBV4-1 and TRBJ1-1; unclear D gene. Trimming pared 3 bases from V and 0 bases from J, leaving 11 bases between. This CDR3 contains 15 residues. Germline-derived CDR1 and CDR2 are MGHRA and YSYEKL.

The CDR3 is CASSFAGFREKLFF. The CDR3 DNA is TGTGCCAGCAGCTTCGCAGGGTTTCGGGAAAAACTGTTTTTT. The J gene is TRBJ1-4, the V gene TRBV13; tentatively, D is TRBD1 (5 bases). The ends were cut back, 3 bases at V and 8 bases at J, with 13 bases in the middle. Germline CDR1 and CDR2: PRHDT and FYEKMQ (reference sequence). The CDR3 extends over 14 amino acids.

The CDR3 coding sequence is TGTGCCAGCAGTCCCAGCGGGGACACAGATACGCAGTATTTT. It translates to CASSPSGDTDTQYF. The rearrangement links TRBV11-2 to TRBJ2-3; 7 bases fit TRBD2. The germline V gene has CDR1 SGHAT and CDR2 FQNNGV. The CDR3 consists of 14 residues. V lost 6 bases to trimming and J lost 2 bases; unmatched junction nucleotides: 5.

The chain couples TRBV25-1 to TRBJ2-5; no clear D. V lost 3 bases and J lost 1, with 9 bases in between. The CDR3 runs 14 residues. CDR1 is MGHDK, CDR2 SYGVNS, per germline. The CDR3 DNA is TGTGCCAGCAGTGAGGGAAAGGGCCAAGAGACCCAGTACTTC. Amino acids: CASSEGKGQETQYF.

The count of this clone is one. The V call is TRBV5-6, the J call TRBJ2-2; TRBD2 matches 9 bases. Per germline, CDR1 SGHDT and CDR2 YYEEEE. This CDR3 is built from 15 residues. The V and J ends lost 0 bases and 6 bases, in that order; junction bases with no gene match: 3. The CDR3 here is CASSLGGRASGELFF. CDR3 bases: TGTGCCAGCAGCTTGGGCGGGAGGGCCTCCGGGGAGCTGTTTTTT. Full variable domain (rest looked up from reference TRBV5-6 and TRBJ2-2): DAGVTQSPTHLIKTRGQQVTLRCSPKSGHDTVSWYQQALGQGPQFIFQYYEEEERQRGNFPDRFSGHQFPNYSSELNVNALLLGDSALYLCASSLGGRASGELFFGEGSRLTVL.

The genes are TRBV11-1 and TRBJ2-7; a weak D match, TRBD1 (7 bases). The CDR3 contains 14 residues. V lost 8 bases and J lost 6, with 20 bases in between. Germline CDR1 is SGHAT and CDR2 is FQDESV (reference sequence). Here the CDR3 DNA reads TGTGCCAGCGCTCCCTGGGCAGGGGGGTTCGAGCAGTACTTC. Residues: CASAPWAGGFEQYF.

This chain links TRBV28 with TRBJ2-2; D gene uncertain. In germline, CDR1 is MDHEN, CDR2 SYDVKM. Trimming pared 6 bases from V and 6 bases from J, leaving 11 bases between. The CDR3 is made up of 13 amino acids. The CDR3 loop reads CASRRQLSGELFF. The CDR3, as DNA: TGTGCCAGCAGACGTCAGTTGTCCGGGGAGCTGTTTTTT.

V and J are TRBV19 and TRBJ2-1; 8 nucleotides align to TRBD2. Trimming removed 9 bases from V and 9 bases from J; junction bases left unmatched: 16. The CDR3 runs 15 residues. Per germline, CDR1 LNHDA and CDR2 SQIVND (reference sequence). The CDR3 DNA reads TGTGCCAGCATTCCGGAAGGTAGCGGGGTCAGTGAGCAGTTCTTC. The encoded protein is CASIPEGSGVSEQFF.

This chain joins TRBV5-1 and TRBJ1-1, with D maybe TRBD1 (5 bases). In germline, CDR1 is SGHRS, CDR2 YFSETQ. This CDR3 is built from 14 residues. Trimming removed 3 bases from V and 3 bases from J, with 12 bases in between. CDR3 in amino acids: CASSSRQTHTEAFF. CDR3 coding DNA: TGCGCCAGCAGCTCGCGACAGACCCACACTGAAGCTTTCTTT.

The CDR3 sequence is CASSRTSGSLYEQYF. CDR3 bases: TGTGCCAGCAGCCGAACTAGCGGGAGCCTCTACGAGCAGTACTTC. The chain combines TRBV28 with TRBJ2-7; TRBD2 matches 11 bases. The CDR3 runs to 15 residues. With V trimmed by 6 bases and J by 3 bases, 7 bases remained unmatched. From germline, CDR1 is MDHEN and CDR2 SYDVKM.

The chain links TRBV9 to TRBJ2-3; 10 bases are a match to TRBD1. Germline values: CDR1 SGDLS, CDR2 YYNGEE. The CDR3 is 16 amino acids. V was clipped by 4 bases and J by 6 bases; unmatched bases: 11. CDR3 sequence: CASSPREGTGVDTQYF. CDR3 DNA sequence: TGTGCCAGCAGCCCCCGAGAGGGGACAGGGGTTGATACGCAGTATTTT.

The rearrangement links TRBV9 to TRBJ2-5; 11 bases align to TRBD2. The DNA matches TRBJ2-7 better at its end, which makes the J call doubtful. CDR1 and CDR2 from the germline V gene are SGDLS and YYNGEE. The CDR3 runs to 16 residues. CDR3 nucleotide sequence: TGTGCCAGCAGCGTAGGCCTAGCGGGGGGAACCTACGAGCAGTACTTC. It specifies CASSVGLAGGTYEQYF.

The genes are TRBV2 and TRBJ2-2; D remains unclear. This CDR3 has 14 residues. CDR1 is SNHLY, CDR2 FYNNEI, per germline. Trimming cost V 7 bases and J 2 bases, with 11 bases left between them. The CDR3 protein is CASIKTRNTGELFF. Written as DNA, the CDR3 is TGTGCCAGCATTAAAACTCGAAACACCGGGGAGCTGTTTTTT.

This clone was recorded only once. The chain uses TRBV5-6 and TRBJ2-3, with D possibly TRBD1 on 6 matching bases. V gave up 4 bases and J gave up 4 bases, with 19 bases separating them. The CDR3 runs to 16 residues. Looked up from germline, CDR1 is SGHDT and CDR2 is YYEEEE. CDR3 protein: CASSATSGERADTQYF. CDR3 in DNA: TGTGCCAGCAGCGCTACCTCAGGGGAGAGGGCAGATACGCAGTATTTT.

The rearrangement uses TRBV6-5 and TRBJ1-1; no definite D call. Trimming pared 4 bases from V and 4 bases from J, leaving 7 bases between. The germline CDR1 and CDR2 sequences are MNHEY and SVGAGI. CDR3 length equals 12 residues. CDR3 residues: CASSWSGTEAFF. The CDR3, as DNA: TGTGCCAGCAGTTGGTCCGGCACTGAAGCTTTCTTT.

As DNA, the CDR3 is TGTGCCAGCAGCTTCGAAGGGCAACAGCCCCAGCATTTT. Encoded protein: CASSFEGQQPQHF. V and J are TRBV7-9 and TRBJ1-5; D not resolved. Deletions cut 3 bases from V and 7 bases from J, with 10 bases between. Germline CDR1 reads SEHNR; CDR2 reads FQNEAQ (reference sequence). This CDR3 region has 13 residues. Using reference TRBV7-9 and TRBJ1-5 for the parts outside the CDR3, the full variable domain is DTGVSQNPRHKITKRGQNVTFRCDPISEHNRLYWYRQTLGQGPEFLTYFQNEAQLEKSRLLSDRFSAERPKGSFSTLEIQRTEQGDSAMYLCASSFEGQQPQHFGDGTRLSIL.

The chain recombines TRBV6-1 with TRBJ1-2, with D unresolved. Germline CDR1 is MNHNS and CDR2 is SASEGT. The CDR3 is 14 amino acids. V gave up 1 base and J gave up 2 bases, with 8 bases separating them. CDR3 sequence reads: CASSEGLGNYGYTF. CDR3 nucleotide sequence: TGTGCCAGCAGTGAAGGCCTGGGGAACTATGGCTACACCTTC.